The rows below give T cell receptor beta chains drawn from one sample of a study of blood T cell repertoires in COVID-19. Assay: immunoSEQ multiplex PCR; the TCRdb copy retains only in-frame clones and omits some. The sample carries around 160,000 clones, over 70% recorded once. The sequenced material came from PBMCs or T cells enriched from blood (not recorded which). These receptors all stem from a woman aged 55-70 years who had recovered from COVID-19. Both conserved end residues are part of each CDR3. D genes are given only for firm matches. Rows give clone size only sometimes, using once, few, many, or a class for an expanded clone.

d_gene	v_gene	abundance	j_gene	CDR3nt	CDR3aa
TRBD1	TRBV7-9	.	TRBJ2-7	TGTGCCAGCAGCGGAAAGACAGGGCGGTTTCTCTACGAGCAGTACTTC	CASSGKTGRFLYEQYF
.	TRBV7-9	.	TRBJ1-5	TGTGCCAGCAGCTTTTGGGGCCAGCCCCAGCATTTT	CASSFWGQPQHF
.	TRBV28	.	TRBJ1-6	TGTGCCAGCAGGGAGAGCTCCTATAATTCACCCCTCCACTTT	CASRESSYNSPLHF
TRBD2	TRBV5-1	.	TRBJ2-5	TGCGCCAGCAGCCCGAACCTCGGGGGACCTAGCGGAGAGACCCAGTACTTC	CASSPNLGGPSGETQYF
TRBD2	TRBV7-9	.	TRBJ2-5	TGTGCCAGCAGCTTACAGAGCGGGGGGCCAGGGACCCAGTACTTC	CASSLQSGGPGTQYF
.	TRBV5-1	.	TRBJ2-4	TGCGCCAGCAGCCCAAGGGCCCCCACAGGCAAAAACATTCAGTACTTC	CASSPRAPTGKNIQYF
.	TRBV3-1/TRBV3-2	.	TRBJ1-1	TGTGCCAGCAGTCGTTTGAGGCAGACTGAAGCTTTCTTT	CASSRLRQTEAFF
TRBD1	TRBV2	.	TRBJ1-1	TGTGCCAGCAGTAAGACAGGGTGGGACACTGAAGCTTTCTTT	CASSKTGWDTEAFF
TRBD1	TRBV7-9	.	TRBJ1-5	TGTGCCAGCAGCTTAGATCAGGGGGGTCAGCCCCAGCATTTT	CASSLDQGGQPQHF
.	TRBV7-2	.	TRBJ2-1	TGTGCCAGCAGCTTATTCCAGGGAATAGGCAATGAGCAGTTCTTC	CASSLFQGIGNEQFF
TRBD1	TRBV27	.	TRBJ1-6	TGTGCCAGCAGACCACAGGGGAACACCTATAATTCACCCCTCCACTTT	CASRPQGNTYNSPLHF
.	TRBV3-1/TRBV3-2	.	TRBJ2-7	TGTGCCAGCAGTCAAGGTGACGGGGGAAGGTGGGAGCAGTACTTC	CASSQGDGGRWEQYF
.	TRBV24-1	.	TRBJ2-2	TGTGCCACCAGTGACTCACCGTTCAGGTTCGCCGGGGAGCTGTTTTTT	CATSDSPFRFAGELFF
.	TRBV4-2	.	TRBJ2-1	TGTGCCAGCAGCCAAGGACAGGTCAGGGATGAGCAGTTCTTC	CASSQGQVRDEQFF
.	TRBV6-4	.	TRBJ1-2	TGTGCCAGCAGTGGCGGTGAGGGCTACACCTTC	CASSGGEGYTF
TRBD1	TRBV30	.	TRBJ2-7	TGTGCCTGCCAGACCCGGGACAGGCTACACGAGCAGTACTTC	CACQTRDRLHEQYF
.	TRBV11-2	.	TRBJ2-7	TGTGCCAGCAGCCGTGACAGAAGGCCGTACTACGAGCAGTACTTC	CASSRDRRPYYEQYF
.	TRBV7-3	few	TRBJ1-4	TGTGCCAGCAGCTTATTTCGGGGGGAAAAACTGTTTTTT	CASSLFRGEKLFF
.	TRBV7-6	.	TRBJ2-7	TGTGCCAGCAGCTTAAGGCCTATCCTAGGCGAGCAGTACTTC	CASSLRPILGEQYF
.	TRBV4-1	.	TRBJ2-7	TGCGCCAGCAGCCAAGACGGGCAGGGTCGGCGCGAGCAGTACTTC	CASSQDGQGRREQYF
TRBD1	TRBV18	.	TRBJ2-5	TGTGCCAGCTCACGGACAGGGGGTACCCAAGAGACCCAGTACTTC	CASSRTGGTQETQYF
TRBD1	TRBV4-1	once	TRBJ2-7	TGCGCCAGCAGCCAAGACGCCCGGGACAGACCGCCGGACGAGCAGTACTTC	CASSQDARDRPPDEQYF